This record concerns one T cell receptor (beta chain) sequence. This clone has a single count. Its recognized antigen is unknown. Nothing much larger sits one base from this clone, and base qualities are not available. The record originates from a study of Ad26.COV2.S vaccination and SARS-CoV-2 variants (dated by TCRdb to about 2021). For the study in its entirety: Vaccine-arm donors were drawn from COV1001, a multicentre, randomized, double-blind, placebo-controlled phase I-IIa trial of Ad26.COV2.S in healthy adults. Ad26.COV2.S was given intramuscularly at 5x10^10 or 1x10^11 viral particles, as a single shot or as two shots 56 days apart. The specificity and breadth of SARS-CoV-2-reactive T cell receptors after Ad26.COV2.S vaccination were assessed by TCRbeta repertoire sequencing. The TCR-sequenced set comprised around 30 samples: roughly 19 Ad26.COV2.S vaccine recipients, 5 placebo recipients and 8 SARS-CoV-2 convalescent individuals. Trial participants were randomized into five groups of five, in which low-dose or high-dose Ad26.COV2.S was given once or twice, or placebo was given on both occasions. Investigators remained blinded to trial group allocation during experiments and outcome assessment. Summary of the overall study and its limitations: The authors noted that the TCR breadth and depth analyses may have underestimated total T cell responses. Comparable non-spike TCR breadth was observed between vaccine and placebo recipients, consistent with only spike being contained in the vaccine. The study lacked the statistical power to compare responses across vaccine doses or regimens. Compared with placebo recipients, Ad26.COV2.S recipients showed higher spike-specific TCR breadth (P = 0.0014). After vaccination, substantial breadth of spike-specific CD8+ and CD4+ T cell responses was reported.

The CDR3 covers 15 residues, taking in both the cysteine and the phenylalanine. The retained sequence is limited to the CDR3, 45 bases, with the frame set at the first base. CDR1 and CDR2, looked up from the germline V gene, are SGDLS and YYNGEE. Trimming removed 4 bases from V and 6 bases from J; the gene matches leave 9 bases unexplained. The immunoSEQ Assay was the method used to sequence TCRbeta CDR3 regions. After extraction, genomic DNA underwent amplification by bias-controlled multiplex PCR, followed by high-throughput sequencing. Regarding the original processing steps: To quantify the absolute abundance of every unique TCRbeta CDR3 region, sequences were collapsed and filtered. Usable DNA was measured by amplifying reference genes present in all nucleated cells, and TCRbeta template counts were normalized to that usable DNA to estimate T cell fraction. Repertoire TCRs were annotated as SARS-CoV-2-specific when V gene, CDR3 amino acid sequence and J gene were exactly matched to a known reactive TCR set. The reference SARS-CoV-2 TCR set was obtained from MIRA and was filtered for enrichment in COVID-19-positive ImmuneCODE repertoires, whereby public or cross-reactive TCRs were removed. Drawing on the MIRA antigens, annotated TCRs were analysed further at the level of specific ORF or position within ORF. Breadth was defined as annotated unique rearrangements over total unique productive rearrangements; depth was the summed frequency of those rearrangements. Group comparisons of TCR breadth used two-sided Wilcoxon rank-sum tests. TCRdb took over this immuneACCESS table, retaining in-frame rearrangements with V and J assigned. Such tables are incomplete; in checked studies, under half of the missing clones stem from an unresolved V gene, and the remainder is unexplained. Clone size and V and J calls were adopted from that table, with D and trimming inferred from the DNA. The sample has about 390,000 clones on record, 92% of them singletons. About 1.7% of the sample is held by the ten biggest clonotypes.

The sample's treatment or condition label is to be understood as: roughly 19 received Ad26.COV2.S at low or high dose, single or two shots; 5 received placebo; per-sample allocation not given. Repertoires of vaccine and placebo recipients were sequenced from samples taken on day 63 after the first injection. In Cohort 1b, 25 or so adults aged 18-55 years were enrolled at a single site in Boston, USA, between 29 July and 7 August 2020. Ad26.COV2.S was a replication-incompetent adenovirus type 26 vector that expressed a prefusion-stabilized SARS-CoV-2 spike protein derived from the original Wuhan strain.

The sequence joins TRBV9 to TRBJ2-2; 7 central bases correspond to TRBD2. This clonotype was obtained from a person between 18 and 60 years old who received the Ad26.COV2.S COVID-19 vaccine or a placebo. Specimen: peripheral blood, collected in a trial of Ad26.COV2.S vaccine versus placebo. The DNA reads TGTGCCAGCAGCCCCGCCGCGGGGGAGGCCGGGGAGCTGTTTTTT. The resulting protein is CASSPAAGEAGELFF.